This T cell receptor beta chain was observed in a study of shared clonotypes between healthy human individuals. The investigators split CD4+ cells into a CD45RA+ naive subset and a CD45RA-negative memory subset. As regards this clone: Other DNA sequences in the sample encode the same CDR3.

The germline V and J ends were trimmed by 3 bases and 10 bases, with 13 bases remaining between them. The CDR3 runs 14 residues. Germline V gene sequence: CDR1 MNHEY, CDR2 SMNVEV (reference sequence). It was around 180 ng DNA, about 30,000 T cell genomes, that sorted-subset replicate PCRs used. Assay: immunoSEQ multiplex PCR; the TCRdb copy retains only in-frame clones and omits some. This sample has about 2 million clones; about 95% occur once, and the top ten carry roughly 0.13%. Sequences were obtained from naive CD4+ T cells sorted from blood. Stated subset: CD45RA+ positively selected. V is TRBV27 and J is TRBJ1-6, with unresolved D. The source is a man aged 18 to 29 in good health. Here the CDR3 reads CASSLDRENSPLHF. The DNA of the CDR3 is TGTGCCAGCAGTTTGGATAGGGAGAACTCACCCCTCCACTTT.